The 16 T cell receptor beta chains presented below share a single source sample, sequenced in a study of a mutant IDH1 vaccine in newly diagnosed glioma (dated by TCRdb to about 2021). This specimen's time point label, per the study, means: week 5, during vaccination. Each vaccine dose, consisting of 300 ug of a 20-mer mutant IDH1 peptide in Montanide, was administered subcutaneously with topical imiquimod. Their antigen targets remain unknown. Libraries were made using the immunoSEQ multiplex PCR assay. TCRdb limited this immuneACCESS table to in-frame rearrangements with V and J called. A share of clones is missing; checked studies link under half to unresolved V genes, and the rest is unexplained. Present in this sample are around 34,000 clones, 50% to 60% of which were seen just once. Of the sample, approximately 10% falls within the top ten clones. The sequences come from PBMCs, collected from a glioma patient whose treatment included an IDH1 peptide vaccine. The receptors originated from a young woman with glioma.

The V gene is TRBV6-5, the J gene TRBJ2-5, with TRBD1 matching 9 bases. V shed 4 bases, J shed 5 bases, and the junction held 5 bases outside the gene matches. The germline CDR1 and CDR2 sequences are MNHEY and SVGAGI. The CDR3 length is 14 residues. CDR3 in amino acids: CASSLQGAGETQYF. The CDR3 DNA is TGTGCCAGCAGTTTACAGGGGGCTGGGGAGACCCAGTACTTC.

The genes are TRBV7-2 and TRBJ1-4; TRBD1 agrees at 12 bases. This CDR3 contains 16 residues. Germline CDR1 reads SGHTA; CDR2 reads FQGNSA. V was pared by 0 bases and J by 8 bases, with 4 bases of the junction left unmatched. The CDR3 sequence: CASSLAGQGAREKLFF. Written as DNA, the CDR3 is TGTGCCAGCAGCTTAGCGGGACAGGGGGCGCGAGAAAAACTGTTTTTT.

Only a few counts were recorded for this clone. The chain links TRBV13 to TRBJ2-3, with D hard to call. The ends were cut back, 5 bases at V and 2 bases at J, with 5 bases in the middle. Germline values: CDR1 PRHDT, CDR2 FYEKMQ (reference sequence). The CDR3 length is 12 residues. CDR3 residues: CASSRFTDTQYF. The CDR3 DNA is TGTGCCAGCAGCCGGTTCACAGATACGCAGTATTTT.

This clone appeared a single time. One end of the junction does not line up with germline, which may come from a read error. CDR3 loop: CAWRQGAHSDQPQHF. CDR3 DNA: TGTGCCTGGAGACAGGGGGCGCATAGCGATCAGCCCCAGCATTTT. The genes are TRBV30 and TRBJ1-5; TRBD1 matches 9 bases. This CDR3 comprises 15 residues. Germline V lookup: CDR1 GTSNPN, CDR2 SVGIG (reference sequence).

J is TRBJ1-5 and V is TRBV5-6; 7 nucleotides agree with TRBD1. Per the germline V gene, CDR1 is SGHDT and CDR2 is YYEEEE. The V gene end was trimmed by 4 bases and the J gene end by 2 bases; junction bases not matched to a gene: 3. The CDR3 loop spans 14 amino acids. The CDR3 DNA follows: TGTGCCAGCAGCCGCGACAGGGGCAATCAGCCCCAGCATTTT. As protein: CASSRDRGNQPQHF.

This clone was recorded a few times. The chain employs TRBV25-1 and TRBJ2-1, with D unclear. This CDR3 has 15 amino acids. The ends were cut back, 8 bases at V and 2 bases at J, with 16 bases in the middle. Germline CDR1 and CDR2: MGHDK and SYGVNS. The CDR3 nucleotides are TGTGCCAGCCACGGTTCTCTGCAGGCCTACAATGAGCAGTTCTTC. Its translation is CASHGSLQAYNEQFF.

The chain combines TRBV19 with TRBJ2-7, with D perhaps matching TRBD1 (6 bases). Trimming shortened V by 6 bases and J by 4 bases, and 19 bases separated the two germline ends. Germline CDR1 reads LNHDA; CDR2 reads SQIVND (reference sequence). This CDR3 comprises 15 residues. CDR3 sequence reads: CASRDSAQAAYEQYF. CDR3 coding DNA: TGTGCCAGTAGGGACAGTGCCCAAGCAGCTTACGAGCAGTACTTC.

This chain joins TRBV10-3 and TRBJ1-1; no clear D. Germline CDR1 is ENHRY and CDR2 is SYGVKD. This CDR3 has 12 residues. The ends were cut back, 10 bases at V and 1 base at J, with 10 bases in the middle. The CDR3 nucleotides are TGTGCCACCTCCGAGGGGAACACTGAAGCTTTCTTT. Residues: CATSEGNTEAFF.

This chain uses TRBV6-4 with TRBJ2-3; no definite D call. Germline CDR1 and CDR2: MRHNA and SNTAGT. V was clipped by 6 bases and J by 4 bases, with 17 bases between them. The CDR3 length is 15 residues. CDR3 DNA sequence: TGTGCCAGCAGCGAACAGCCAGTCCTCGCAGATACGCAGTATTTT. Residues: CASSEQPVLADTQYF.

About this clone: Sequence at one end of the junction differs from germline and may be a read error. The rearrangement uses TRBV7-2 and TRBJ2-1, with 11 positions matching TRBD2. CDR3 length equals 16 residues. Per germline, CDR1 SGHTA and CDR2 FQGNSA. DNA for the CDR3: TGTGCCAGCAGCTCCAGAGAGTCTAGCGGGAGGCTCTACCCCGTCTTC. Translation: CASSSRESSGRLYPVF.

This clone occurred once. This chain joins TRBV19 and TRBJ2-3; 9 nucleotides line up with TRBD1. The CDR3 spans 15 residues. Germline V gene sequence: CDR1 LNHDA, CDR2 SQIVND (reference sequence). V lost 9 bases, J lost 1 base, and 8 bases stayed unmatched. The CDR3 protein is CASRDRAGGTDTQYF. CDR3 nucleotide sequence: TGTGCCAGCAGGGACAGGGCGGGGGGCACAGATACGCAGTATTTT.

This clone has only a few counts. The V gene is TRBV7-9, the J gene TRBJ1-2; D gene ambiguous. Germline assignment: CDR1 SEHNR and CDR2 FQNEAQ (reference sequence). Trimming removed 3 bases at V and 0 bases at J, with 11 bases between. CDR3 length: 15 residues. CDR3: CASSFGSLPNYGYTF. The CDR3 DNA is TGTGCCAGCAGCTTTGGATCTCTCCCTAACTATGGCTACACCTTC.

The gene calls are TRBV28 and TRBJ2-7; no clear D. Trimming took off 5 bases at V and 4 bases at J, with 15 bases between the two ends. The CDR3 is made up of 14 amino acids. CDR1 and CDR2 from the germline V gene are MDHEN and SYDVKM. The CDR3 is CASSTDPLGYEQYF. The DNA of the CDR3 is TGTGCCAGCAGTACTGATCCATTGGGATACGAGCAGTACTTC.

In its sample, this clone was seen once. V usage is TRBV5-1 and J usage is TRBJ2-4; D might be TRBD1 (6 bases). Trimming took 6 bases from V and 8 from J, leaving 15 bases between them. This CDR3 has 13 residues. Germline-derived CDR1 and CDR2 are SGHRS and YFSETQ. Here the CDR3 reads CASTGDTGYIQYF. For the CDR3, the DNA is TGCGCCAGCACCGGGGACACCGGGTACATTCAGTACTTC.

The chain joins TRBV20-1 to TRBJ2-7; TRBD1 might be the D (5 bases). CDR3 length equals 10 residues. From germline, CDR1 is DFQATT and CDR2 SNEGSKA (reference sequence). The V end lost 6 bases, the J end lost 6 bases, and 9 bases lay between the germline ends. CDR3 sequence (DNA): TGCAGTGCCAGGGATGGCGAGCAGTACTTC. This gives the protein CSARDGEQYF.

The chain links TRBV6-5 to TRBJ1-4, with 9 positions matching TRBD1. Germline V gene data show CDR1 as MNHEY and CDR2 as SVGAGI. The V gene end was trimmed by 0 bases and the J gene end by 8 bases; junction bases not matched to a gene: 7. The CDR3 loop spans 16 amino acids. The CDR3 region is CASSYSSGTGYEKLFF. DNA of the CDR3: TGTGCCAGCAGTTACTCTTCCGGGACAGGGTACGAAAAACTGTTTTTT.